The 9 T cell receptor beta chains below come from one sample, sequenced in a study of cytomegalovirus exposure and HLA in healthy donors. PCR amplification relied on 60 Vbeta primers (plus 13 Jbeta primers). Profiling relied on immunoSEQ multiplex PCR, and the TCRdb table lists in-frame clones only, not all of them. Of approximately 180,000 clones detected, 84% appear once; the ten largest clones hold about 4.9%. Sequenced input: PBMCs. The receptor set was obtained from a man between 18 and 35 years old in good health and CMV-seronegative.

The V call is TRBV6-5, the J call TRBJ2-5; tentatively, D is TRBD2 (5 bases). The J call may be wrong; the DNA end is better matched by TRBJ2-7. This CDR3 has 13 residues. Germline V gives CDR1 MNHEY, CDR2 SVGAGI. CDR3: CASRRGLLYEQYF. The CDR3 region has the DNA TGTGCCAGCCGACGGGGTCTCCTTTACGAGCAGTACTTC.

This clone was detected only once. J is TRBJ1-3 and V is TRBV7-2; D perhaps matches TRBD1 (6 bases). From germline, CDR1 is SGHTA and CDR2 FQGNSA. V was trimmed by 4 bases and J by 4 bases, leaving 14 bases between them. The CDR3 runs to 15 residues. The CDR3 DNA sequence: TGTGCCAGCAGCTCCACAGGGACCAGAGGAAACACCATATATTTT. This codes for CASSSTGTRGNTIYF.

The chain employs TRBV29-1 and TRBJ1-3; D gene ambiguous. This CDR3 has 14 residues. The germline gives CDR1 SQVTM, CDR2 ANQGSEA. V dropped 4 bases and J dropped 0 bases, with 10 bases sitting between them. In DNA form, the CDR3 reads TGCAGCGTTGTACGGGGTGGCTCTGGAAACACCATATATTTT. This translates into CSVVRGGSGNTIYF.

The chain combines TRBV6-1 with TRBJ2-7; tentative D call: TRBD2 (6 bases). CDR3 size: 14 residues. Germline CDR1 MNHNS, CDR2 SASEGT. The germline V and J ends were trimmed by 6 bases and 0 bases, with 12 bases remaining between them. CDR3 in amino acids: CASSKAGRSYEQYF. The CDR3 DNA follows: TGTGCCAGCAGCAAAGCGGGCCGCTCCTACGAGCAGTACTTC.

This clone was detected a few times. This chain joins TRBV2 and TRBJ1-4, with 9 bases that match TRBD1. Germline V lookup: CDR1 SNHLY, CDR2 FYNNEI. Trimming at V came to 4 bases and at J to 5 bases, leaving 2 bases not matched to a gene. The CDR3 length is 14 residues. The CDR3 nucleotides are TGTGCCAGCAGTGCGACAGGGGGGAATGAAAAACTGTTTTTT. Its protein product is CASSATGGNEKLFF. The complete variable domain, with remaining parts taken from reference TRBV2 and TRBJ1-4, reads EPEVTQTPSHQVTQMGQEVILRCVPISNHLYFYWYRQILGQKVEFLVSFYNNEISEKSEIFDDQFSVERPDGSNFTLKIRSTKLEDSAMYFCASSATGGNEKLFFGSGTQLSVL.

The chain employs TRBV19 and TRBJ2-2; perhaps TRBD2 as D (6 bases). V was trimmed by 9 bases and J by 1 base, leaving 15 bases between them. The CDR3 consists of 15 residues. Per the germline V gene, CDR1 is LNHDA and CDR2 is SQIVND (reference sequence). Here the CDR3 reads CARITREMNTGELFF. CDR3 DNA: TGTGCCAGGATCACCCGGGAGATGAACACCGGGGAGCTGTTTTTT.

The rearrangement joins TRBV6-5 to TRBJ2-7; a weak D match, TRBD1 (6 bases). Germline CDR1 and CDR2: MNHEY and SVGAGI. V lost 6 bases, J lost 0 bases, and 15 bases lay in between. There are 15 residues in the CDR3. CDR3 loop: CASRKMGASSYEQYF. As DNA, the CDR3 is TGTGCCAGCAGAAAAATGGGGGCCAGCTCCTACGAGCAGTACTTC.

With regard to this clone: An end of the junction differs from the germline gene, which may be a read error. V usage is TRBV7-9 and J usage is TRBJ1-2; 7 nucleotides agree with TRBD1. The CDR3 loop spans 13 amino acids. CDR1 and CDR2 (germline): SEHNR, FQNEAQ (reference sequence). CDR3 nucleotides: TGTTCCAGCAGCCCCAGGGGGGTAGATGGCTACACCTTC. Translation gives CSSSPRGVDGYTF. The full variable domain, in which reference TRBV7-9 and TRBJ1-2 provide the parts outside the CDR3, is DTGVSQNPRHKITKRGQNVTFRCDPISEHNRLYWYRQTLGQGPEFLTYFQNEAQLEKSRLLSDRFSAERPKGSFSTLEIQRTEQGDSAMYLCSSSPRGVDGYTFGSGTRLTVV.

The J gene is TRBJ2-1, the V gene TRBV28, with 8 bases aligning to TRBD2. The CDR3 is 14 residues long. V was pared by 7 bases and J by 4 bases, with 6 bases of the junction left unmatched. CDR1 and CDR2 (germline): MDHEN, SYDVKM. The CDR3 reads CASKLADNYNEQFF. The CDR3 DNA follows: TGTGCCAGCAAACTAGCGGACAATTACAATGAGCAGTTCTTC.